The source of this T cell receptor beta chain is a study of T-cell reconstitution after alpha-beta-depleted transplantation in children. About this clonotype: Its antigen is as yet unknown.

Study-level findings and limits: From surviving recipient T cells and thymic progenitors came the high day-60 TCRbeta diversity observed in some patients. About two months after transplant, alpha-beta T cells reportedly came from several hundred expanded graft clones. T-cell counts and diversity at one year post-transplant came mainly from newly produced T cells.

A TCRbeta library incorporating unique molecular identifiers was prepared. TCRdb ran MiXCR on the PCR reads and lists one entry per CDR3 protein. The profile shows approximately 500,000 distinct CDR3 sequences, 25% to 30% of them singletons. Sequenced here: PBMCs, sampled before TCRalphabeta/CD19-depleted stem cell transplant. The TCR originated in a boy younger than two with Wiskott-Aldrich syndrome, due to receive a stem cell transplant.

The chain's CDR3 is CASSFTADTQYF. CDR3 DNA: TGCGCCAGCAGCTTCACTGCAGATACGCAGTATTTT. The chain carries TRBV5-1 and TRBJ2-3; D remains unclear. Looked up from germline, CDR1 is SGHRS and CDR2 is YFSETQ. This CDR3 region has 12 residues. The V gene lost 2 bases and the J gene lost 4 bases, with 5 bases spanning the gap.